The entry below describes one T cell receptor beta chain. Its target is not known. The CDR3 consists of 16 residues. The germline V and J ends were trimmed by 5 bases and 3 bases, with 18 bases remaining between them. Germline CDR1 reads SEHNR; CDR2 reads FQNEAQ (reference sequence). When sampled, the donors appeared nominally healthy, though they likely had unrecorded immune exposures. This sample stems from a study of cytomegalovirus exposure and HLA in healthy donors. The study's findings and limits: TCR beta V segments were, for the most part, productive about 87% or about 30% of the time in an earlier analysis. Most subjects had HLA-A and HLA-B alleles reportedly predicted accurately by TCR beta sequences.

It was with 60 Vbeta and 13 Jbeta primers that the PCR ran. Only in-frame clones appear in the TCRdb table, and some are missing; sequencing was by immunoSEQ multiplex PCR. The sample lists more than 95,000 clones, approximately 81% occurring once. This sequence joins TRBV7-9 and TRBJ2-3; perhaps TRBD1 as D (6 bases). This TCR was recovered from a man aged 18 to 35 in good health and CMV-seropositive. Source material: PBMCs. CDR3 protein: CASSNRDIDPTDTQYF. CDR3 in DNA: TGTGCCAGCAGCAATAGGGACATAGATCCAACAGATACGCAGTATTTT.